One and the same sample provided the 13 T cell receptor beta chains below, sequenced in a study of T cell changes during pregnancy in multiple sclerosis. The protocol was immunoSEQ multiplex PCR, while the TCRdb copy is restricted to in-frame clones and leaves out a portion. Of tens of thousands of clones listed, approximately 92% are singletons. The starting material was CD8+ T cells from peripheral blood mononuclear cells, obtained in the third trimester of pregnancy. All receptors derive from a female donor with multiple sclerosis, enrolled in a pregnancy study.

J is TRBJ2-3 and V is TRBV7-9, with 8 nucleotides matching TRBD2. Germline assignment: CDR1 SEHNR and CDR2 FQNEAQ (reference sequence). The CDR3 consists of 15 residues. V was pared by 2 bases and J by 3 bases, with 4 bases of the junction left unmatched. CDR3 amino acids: CASSLTAGGTDTQYF. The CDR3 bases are TGTGCCAGCAGCTTAACGGCGGGAGGAACAGATACGCAGTATTTT.

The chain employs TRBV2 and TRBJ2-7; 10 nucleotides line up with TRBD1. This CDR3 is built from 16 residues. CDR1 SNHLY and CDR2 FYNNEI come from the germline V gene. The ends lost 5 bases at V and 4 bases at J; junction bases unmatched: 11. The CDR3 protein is CASSKTPGQGWYEQYF. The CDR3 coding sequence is TGTGCCAGCAGTAAAACGCCGGGACAGGGGTGGTACGAGCAGTACTTC.

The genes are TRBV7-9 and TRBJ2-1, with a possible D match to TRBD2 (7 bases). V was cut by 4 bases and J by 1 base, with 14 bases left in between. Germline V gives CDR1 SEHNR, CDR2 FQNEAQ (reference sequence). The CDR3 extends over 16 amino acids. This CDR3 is CASSSIRGASYNEQFF. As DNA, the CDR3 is TGTGCCAGCAGCTCCATCCGGGGGGCATCCTACAATGAGCAGTTCTTC. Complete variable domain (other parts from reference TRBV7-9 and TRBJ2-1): DTGVSQNPRHKITKRGQNVTFRCDPISEHNRLYWYRQTLGQGPEFLTYFQNEAQLEKSRLLSDRFSAERPKGSFSTLEIQRTEQGDSAMYLCASSSIRGASYNEQFFGPGTRLTVL.

CDR3 bases: TGCGCCAGCAGCCAAGATAGATCCTACGAGCAGTACTTC. It yields the protein CASSQDRSYEQYF. This chain connects TRBV4-3 to TRBJ2-7; D is ambiguous. There are 13 residues in the CDR3. V was shortened by 0 bases and J by 1 base, with 4 bases between the two germline ends. Germline V gene data show CDR1 as LGHNA and CDR2 as YSLEER.

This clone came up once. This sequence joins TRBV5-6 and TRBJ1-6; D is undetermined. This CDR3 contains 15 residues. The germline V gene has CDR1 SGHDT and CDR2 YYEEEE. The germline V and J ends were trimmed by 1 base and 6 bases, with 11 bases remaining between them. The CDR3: CASSLTRDINSPLHF. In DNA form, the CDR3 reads TGTGCCAGCAGCTTGACTCGTGACATTAATTCACCCCTCCACTTT.

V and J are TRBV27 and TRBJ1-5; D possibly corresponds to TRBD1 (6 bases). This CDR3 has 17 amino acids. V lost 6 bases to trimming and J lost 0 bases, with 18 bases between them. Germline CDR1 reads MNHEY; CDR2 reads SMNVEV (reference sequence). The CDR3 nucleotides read TGTGCCAGCAGCAGAACAGGGACGGCCTATAGCAATCAGCCCCAGCATTTT. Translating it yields CASSRTGTAYSNQPQHF.

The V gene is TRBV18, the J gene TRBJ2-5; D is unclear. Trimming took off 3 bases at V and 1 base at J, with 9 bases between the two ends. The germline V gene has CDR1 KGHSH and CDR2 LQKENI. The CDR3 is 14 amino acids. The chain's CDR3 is CASSPPSSQETQYF. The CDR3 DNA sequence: TGTGCCAGCTCACCCCCCTCTAGCCAAGAGACCCAGTACTTC. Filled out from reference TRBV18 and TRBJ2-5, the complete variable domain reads NAGVMQNPRHLVRRRGQEARLRCSPMKGHSHVYWYRQLPEEGLKFMVYLQKENIIDESGMPKERFSAEFPKEGPSILRIQQVVRGDSAAYFCASSPPSSQETQYFGPGTRLLVL.

CDR3 nucleotide sequence: TGTGCCAGCAGACCGGGACAGGGAAACATTCAGTACTTC. This translates into CASRPGQGNIQYF. The chain joins TRBV27 to TRBJ2-4; TRBD1 agrees at 9 bases. The ends lost 6 bases at V and 6 bases at J; junction bases unmatched: 3. This CDR3 has 13 residues. Per germline, CDR1 MNHEY and CDR2 SMNVEV (reference sequence).

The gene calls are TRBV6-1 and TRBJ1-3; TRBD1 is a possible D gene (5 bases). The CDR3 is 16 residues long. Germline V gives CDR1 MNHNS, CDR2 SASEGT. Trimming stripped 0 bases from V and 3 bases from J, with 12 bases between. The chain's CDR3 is CASSEAPGRFGNTIYF. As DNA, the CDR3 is TGTGCCAGCAGTGAAGCCCCAGGGAGGTTTGGAAACACCATATATTTT.

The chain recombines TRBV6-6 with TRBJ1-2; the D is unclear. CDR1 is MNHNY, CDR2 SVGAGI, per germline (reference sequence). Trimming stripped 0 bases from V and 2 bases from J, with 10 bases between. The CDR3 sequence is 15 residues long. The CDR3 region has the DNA TGTGCCAGCAGTTACTCGGCAGAATTAAACTATGGCTACACCTTC. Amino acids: CASSYSAELNYGYTF.

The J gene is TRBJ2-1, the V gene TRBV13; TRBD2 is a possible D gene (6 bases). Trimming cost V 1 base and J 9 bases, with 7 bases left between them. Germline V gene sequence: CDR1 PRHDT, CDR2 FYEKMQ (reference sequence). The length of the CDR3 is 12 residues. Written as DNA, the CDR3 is TGTGCCAGCAGCTTAGTGGGGGGTGAGCAGTTCTTC. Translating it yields CASSLVGGEQFF.

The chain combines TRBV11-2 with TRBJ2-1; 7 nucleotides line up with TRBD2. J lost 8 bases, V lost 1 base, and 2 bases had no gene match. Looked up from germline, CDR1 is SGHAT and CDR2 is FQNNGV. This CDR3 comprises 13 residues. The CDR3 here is CASSLGLADEQFF. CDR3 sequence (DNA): TGTGCCAGCAGCTTAGGACTAGCCGATGAGCAGTTCTTC.

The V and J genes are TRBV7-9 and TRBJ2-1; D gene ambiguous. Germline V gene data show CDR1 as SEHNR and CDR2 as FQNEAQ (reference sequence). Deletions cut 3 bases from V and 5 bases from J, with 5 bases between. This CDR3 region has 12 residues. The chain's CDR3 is CASSFTNNEQFF. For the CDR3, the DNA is TGTGCCAGCAGCTTCACAAACAATGAGCAGTTCTTC.